Detailed here is one T cell receptor (beta chain). Generated by immunoSEQ multiplex PCR, the TCRdb table keeps only in-frame clones and is missing some. Among more than 120,000 clones listed, 85% to 95% were seen once. The sample belongs to a study of T cell responses to AZD1222 COVID-19 vaccine. The germline V gene has CDR1 SGHRS and CDR2 YFSETQ. The V end was cut by 7 bases, the J end by 6 bases, with 22 bases between. This CDR3 region has 15 residues. The rearrangement links TRBV5-1 to TRBJ1-1; D might be TRBD1 (5 bases). The sample consisted of peripheral blood, taken 28 days after the second AZD1222 dose. The receptor was derived from an adult who received the AZD1222 COVID-19 vaccine. CDR3 loop: CASASPGGGVAEAFF. The CDR3 DNA is TGCGCCAGCGCTTCCCCCGGTGGGGGAGTAGCTGAAGCTTTCTTT.